The 2 T cell receptor beta chains given below trace back to one sample, sequenced in a study of T cells after yellow fever vaccination. TCRdb called the 5' RACE reads again in MiXCR, with one record for every CDR3 protein. The table shows some 350,000 distinct CDR3 sequences, with 3% to 4.5% occurring only once. Specimen: PBMCs, collected 5 days after the yellow fever booster vaccination. All receptors derive from a man aged 18 to 29 who received the YFV17D yellow fever vaccine.

This clonotype appeared many times. The chain employs TRBV24-1 and TRBJ1-5, with D unresolved. Between the trimmed V and J ends, which lost 5 bases and 3 bases, there was a span of 7 bases. Germline V gene lookup returns CDR1 KGHDR and CDR2 SFDVKD. There are 13 residues in the CDR3. This CDR3 reads CATSVGNNQPQHF. The CDR3 DNA sequence: TGTGCCACCAGTGTAGGGAACAATCAGCCCCAGCATTTT.

This clonotype was seen ten or more times. J is TRBJ1-4 and V is TRBV27; D uncertain. V was trimmed by 3 bases and J by 8 bases, leaving 7 bases between them. The germline gives CDR1 MNHEY, CDR2 SMNVEV (reference sequence). The CDR3 is made up of 12 amino acids. CDR3 protein: CASSLGGEKLFF. The CDR3 coding sequence is TGTGCCAGCAGTTTGGGAGGGGAAAAACTGTTTTTT.